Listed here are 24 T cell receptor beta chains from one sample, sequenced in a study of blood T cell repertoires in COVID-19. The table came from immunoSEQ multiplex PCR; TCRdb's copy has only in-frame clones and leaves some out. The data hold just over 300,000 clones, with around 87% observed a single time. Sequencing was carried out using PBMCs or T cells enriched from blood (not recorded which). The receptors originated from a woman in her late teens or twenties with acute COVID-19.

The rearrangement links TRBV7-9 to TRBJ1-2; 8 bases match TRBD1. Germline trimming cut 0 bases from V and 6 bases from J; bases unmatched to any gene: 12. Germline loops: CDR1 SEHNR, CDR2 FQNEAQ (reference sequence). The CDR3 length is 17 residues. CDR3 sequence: CASSLAGSWTGINGYTF. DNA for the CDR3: TGTGCCAGCAGCTTAGCGGGGAGTTGGACAGGGATCAATGGCTACACCTTC.

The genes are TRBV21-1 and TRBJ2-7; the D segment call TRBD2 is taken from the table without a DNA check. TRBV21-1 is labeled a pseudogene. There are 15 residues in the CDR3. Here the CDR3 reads CASSTLTSGSYEQYF. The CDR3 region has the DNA TGTGCCAGCAGCACCTTGACTAGCGGCTCCTACGAGCAGTACTTC.

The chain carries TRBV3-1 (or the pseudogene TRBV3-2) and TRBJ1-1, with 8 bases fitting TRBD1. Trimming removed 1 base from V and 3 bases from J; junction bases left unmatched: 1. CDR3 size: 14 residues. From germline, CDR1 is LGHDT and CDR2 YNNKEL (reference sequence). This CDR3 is CASSQGQGHTEAFF. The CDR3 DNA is TGTGCCAGCAGCCAAGGACAGGGGCACACTGAAGCTTTCTTT.

Here the CDR3 reads CASSLRGTSGPNEQFF. The CDR3 DNA reads as TGTGCCAGCAGCTTAAGGGGGACTAGCGGCCCCAATGAGCAGTTCTTC. The chain combines TRBV7-9 with TRBJ2-1, with 11 bases matching TRBD2. The V and J ends lost 2 bases and 6 bases, in that order; junction bases with no gene match: 6. The CDR3 is made up of 16 amino acids. Germline loops: CDR1 SEHNR, CDR2 FQNEAQ (reference sequence).

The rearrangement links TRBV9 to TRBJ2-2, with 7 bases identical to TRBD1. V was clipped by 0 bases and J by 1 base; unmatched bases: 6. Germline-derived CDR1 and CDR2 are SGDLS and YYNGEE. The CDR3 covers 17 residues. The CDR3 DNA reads TGTGCCAGCAGCGTAGTTGTGAGACAGGGGAACACCGGGGAGCTGTTTTTT. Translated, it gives CASSVVVRQGNTGELFF.

The CDR3 DNA reads as TGTGCCAGCAGCCCCTCGGCGGGGGGCCCCCAAGAGACCCAGTACTTC. The encoded protein is CASSPSAGGPQETQYF. This chain links TRBV9 with TRBJ2-5, with TRBD2 matching over 8 bases. V lost 4 bases and J lost 1; bases outside the gene matches: 9. There are 16 residues in the CDR3. The germline CDR1 and CDR2 sequences are SGDLS and YYNGEE.

CDR3 DNA: TGTGCCAGCAGCTTGGACGGTACAGGGGACCTACTTTATGGCTACACCTTC. Translation gives CASSLDGTGDLLYGYTF. The chain joins TRBV5-5 to TRBJ1-2; 7 bases line up with TRBD1. From germline, CDR1 is SGHKS and CDR2 YYEKEE (reference sequence). The CDR3 length is 17 residues. V was clipped by 0 bases and J by 5 bases; unmatched bases: 13.

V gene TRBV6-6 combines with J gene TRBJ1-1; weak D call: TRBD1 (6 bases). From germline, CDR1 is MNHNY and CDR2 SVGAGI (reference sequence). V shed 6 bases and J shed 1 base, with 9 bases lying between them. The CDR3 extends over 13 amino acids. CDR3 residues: CASSEGQNTEAFF. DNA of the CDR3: TGTGCCAGCAGCGAGGGACAGAACACTGAAGCTTTCTTT.

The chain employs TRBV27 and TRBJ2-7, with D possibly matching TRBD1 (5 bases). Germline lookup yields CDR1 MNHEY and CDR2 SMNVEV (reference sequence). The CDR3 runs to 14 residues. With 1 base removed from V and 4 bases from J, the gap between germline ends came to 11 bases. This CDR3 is CASSLFRVGYEQYF. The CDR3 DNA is TGTGCCAGCAGTTTATTCAGGGTCGGGTACGAGCAGTACTTC.

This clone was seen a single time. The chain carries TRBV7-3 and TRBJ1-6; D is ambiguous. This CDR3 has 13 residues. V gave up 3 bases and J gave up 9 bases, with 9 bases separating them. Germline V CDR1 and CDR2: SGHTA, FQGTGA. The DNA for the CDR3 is TGTGCCAGCAGCTTTGAGCCAACTTCACCCCTCCACTTT. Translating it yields CASSFEPTSPLHF.

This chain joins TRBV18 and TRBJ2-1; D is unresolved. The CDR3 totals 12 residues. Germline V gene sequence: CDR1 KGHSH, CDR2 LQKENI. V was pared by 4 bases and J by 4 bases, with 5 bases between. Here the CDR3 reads CASSLSYNEQFF. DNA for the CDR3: TGTGCCAGCTCACTCTCTTACAATGAGCAGTTCTTC.

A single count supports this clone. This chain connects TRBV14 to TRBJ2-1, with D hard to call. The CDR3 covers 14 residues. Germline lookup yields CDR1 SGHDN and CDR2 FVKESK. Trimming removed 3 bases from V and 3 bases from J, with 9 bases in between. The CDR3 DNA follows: TGTGCCAGCAGCCACCTTCCGGGCTACAATGAGCAGTTCTTC. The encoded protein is CASSHLPGYNEQFF.

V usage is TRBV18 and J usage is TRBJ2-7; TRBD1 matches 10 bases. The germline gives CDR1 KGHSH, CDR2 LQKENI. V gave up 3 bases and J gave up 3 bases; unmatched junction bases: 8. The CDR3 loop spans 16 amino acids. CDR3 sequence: CASSPRSGQGFYEQYF. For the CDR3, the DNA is TGTGCCAGCTCACCCCGCTCGGGACAGGGGTTCTACGAGCAGTACTTC.

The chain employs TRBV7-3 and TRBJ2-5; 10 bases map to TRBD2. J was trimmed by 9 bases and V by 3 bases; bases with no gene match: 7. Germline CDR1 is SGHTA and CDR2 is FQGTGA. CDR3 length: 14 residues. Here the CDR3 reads CASSLSSGSVAQYF. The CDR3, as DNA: TGTGCCAGCAGCTTGTCTAGCGGGAGTGTGGCCCAGTACTTC.

The CDR3 sequence: CATSRAEGVEEQYF. DNA of the CDR3: TGTGCCACCAGCAGAGCCGAGGGAGTGGAAGAGCAGTACTTC. This sequence joins TRBV15 and TRBJ2-7; perhaps TRBD2 as D (5 bases). The CDR3 runs 14 residues. The V end lost 1 base, the J end lost 7 bases, and 14 bases lay between the germline ends. Germline V gene lookup returns CDR1 LNHNV and CDR2 YYDKDF (reference sequence).

The CDR3 reads CASSYVSGRGETQYF. CDR3 DNA sequence: TGTGCCAGCAGTTACGTTAGCGGGAGGGGAGAGACCCAGTACTTC. The chain carries TRBV6-5 and TRBJ2-5; 11 bases fit TRBD2. The germline gives CDR1 MNHEY, CDR2 SVGAGI. This CDR3 has 15 residues. Trimming took 2 bases from V and 4 from J; bases not matched to a gene: 3.

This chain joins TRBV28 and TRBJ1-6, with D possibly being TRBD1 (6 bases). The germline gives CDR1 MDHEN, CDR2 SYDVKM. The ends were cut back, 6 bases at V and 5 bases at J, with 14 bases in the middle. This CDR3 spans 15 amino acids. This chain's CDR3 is CASSRLGQNNSPLHF. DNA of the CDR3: TGTGCCAGCAGCCGGTTAGGACAGAATAATTCACCCCTCCACTTT.

CDR3 sequence reads: CASTWGLADYEQYF. CDR3 bases: TGTGCCAGCACGTGGGGACTAGCGGATTACGAGCAGTACTTC. The V gene is TRBV2, the J gene TRBJ2-7, with 11 bases identical to TRBD2. This CDR3 spans 14 amino acids. The trim removed 7 bases at V and 4 bases at J, leaving 6 bases unmatched. Germline V lookup: CDR1 SNHLY, CDR2 FYNNEI. The whole variable domain, filled in from reference TRBV2 and TRBJ2-7, reads EPEVTQTPSHQVTQMGQEVILRCVPISNHLYFYWYRQILGQKVEFLVSFYNNEISEKSEIFDDQFSVERPDGSNFTLKIRSTKLEDSAMYFCASTWGLADYEQYFGPGTRLTVT.

The CDR3, as DNA: TGTGCCAGTAGGGTAACAGGTTTTAGCAATCAGCCCCAGCATTTT. It specifies CASRVTGFSNQPQHF. The rearrangement joins TRBV2 to TRBJ1-5, with D perhaps TRBD1 (5 bases). Germline V lookup: CDR1 SNHLY, CDR2 FYNNEI. CDR3 size: 15 residues. V was cut by 9 bases and J by 0 bases, with 15 bases left in between.

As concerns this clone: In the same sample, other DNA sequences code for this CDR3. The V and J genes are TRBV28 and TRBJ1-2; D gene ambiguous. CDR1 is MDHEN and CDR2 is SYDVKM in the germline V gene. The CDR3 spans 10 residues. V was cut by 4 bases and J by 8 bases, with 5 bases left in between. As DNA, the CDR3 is TGTGCCAGCAGTTCCAGGGGCTACACCTTC. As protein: CASSSRGYTF.

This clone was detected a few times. CDR3 loop: CAWSRGHEQYF. CDR3 nucleotides: TGTGCCTGGAGTAGGGGGCACGAGCAGTACTTC. This sequence joins TRBV30 and TRBJ2-7; 7 nucleotides agree with TRBD1. Trimming cost V 2 bases and J 5 bases; bases outside gene matches: 0. The CDR3 runs 11 residues. Germline-derived CDR1 and CDR2 are GTSNPN and SVGIG (reference sequence).

In DNA, the CDR3 is TGCAGCGTGAGGAGTGGCGGGATGCATGAGCAGTTCTTC. Protein: CSVRSGGMHEQFF. The chain links TRBV29-1 to TRBJ2-1; the D gene is possibly TRBD2 (6 bases). Germline values: CDR1 SQVTM, CDR2 ANQGSEA. This CDR3 contains 13 residues. Trimming took 6 bases from V and 8 from J, leaving 17 bases between them.

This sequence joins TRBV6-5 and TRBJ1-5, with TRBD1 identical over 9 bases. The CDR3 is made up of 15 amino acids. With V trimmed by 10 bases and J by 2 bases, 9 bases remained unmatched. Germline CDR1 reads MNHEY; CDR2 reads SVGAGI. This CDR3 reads CATKGTGTGNQPQHF. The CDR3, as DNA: TGTGCCACCAAGGGGACAGGGACAGGCAATCAGCCCCAGCATTTT.

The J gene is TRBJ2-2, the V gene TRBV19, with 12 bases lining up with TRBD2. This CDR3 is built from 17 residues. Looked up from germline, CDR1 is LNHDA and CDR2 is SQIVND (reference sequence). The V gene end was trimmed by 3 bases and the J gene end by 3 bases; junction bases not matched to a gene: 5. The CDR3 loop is CASSMGGLAGYTGELFF. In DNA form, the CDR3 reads TGTGCCAGTAGTATGGGGGGACTAGCGGGTTACACCGGGGAGCTGTTTTTT.